This T cell receptor (beta chain) was documented in a study of blood T cell repertoires in COVID-19. Study background: From T cells, B-cell-depleted T cells, or PBMCs came the material, which was cDNA or gDNA.

In the original workflow: Amplification from reference gene primers served as the basis for estimated nucleated cell counts. Measured with immunoSEQ multiplex PCR; TCRdb has only the in-frame clones, and not every one. The V and J calls and clone size were taken over from that table, and D and trimming were inferred from the DNA. This table holds about 46,000 clones, approximately 89% found once. The sequenced material came from peripheral blood. This TCR came from a man in his 60s with active or convalescent COVID-19.

CDR3 sequence: CASSLGGQGHYEQYF. The CDR3 DNA follows: TGTGCCAGCAGCTTAGGGGGACAGGGACACTACGAGCAGTACTTC. The genes are TRBV7-3 and TRBJ2-7; TRBD1 matches at 9 bases. J lost 3 bases, V lost 2 bases, and 5 bases had no gene match. Germline CDR1 and CDR2: SGHTA and FQGTGA. This CDR3 is 15 amino acids long.